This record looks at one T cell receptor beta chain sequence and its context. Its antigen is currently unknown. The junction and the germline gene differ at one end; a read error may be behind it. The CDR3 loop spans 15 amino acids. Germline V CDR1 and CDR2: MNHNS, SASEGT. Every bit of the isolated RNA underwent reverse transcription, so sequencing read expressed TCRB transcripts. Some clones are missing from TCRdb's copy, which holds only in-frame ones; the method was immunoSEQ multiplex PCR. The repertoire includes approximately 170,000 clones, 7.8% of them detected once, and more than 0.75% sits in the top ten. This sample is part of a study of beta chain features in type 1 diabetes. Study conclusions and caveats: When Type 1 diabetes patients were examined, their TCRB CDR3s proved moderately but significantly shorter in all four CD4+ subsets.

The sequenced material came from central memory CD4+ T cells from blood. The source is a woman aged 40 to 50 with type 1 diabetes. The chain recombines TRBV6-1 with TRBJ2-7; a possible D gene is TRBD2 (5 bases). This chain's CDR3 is CAISESRATNYEQYF. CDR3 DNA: TGTGCCATCAGTGAGTCGAGGGCGACCAACTACGAGCAGTACTTC.